One T cell receptor (beta chain) is described in this entry. At least ten counts were recorded for this clonotype. The antigen it recognizes is unknown. Within one base of it there is no much larger clone, and no base qualities were kept. Each patient had bone marrow sampled at the time of active disease. Isolation of bone marrow mononuclear cells was performed by Ficoll-Hypaque density gradient centrifugation. Myeloma plasma cells were removed and CD138-negative cells were collected by negative selection after labeling with CD138 magnetic microbeads on a MACS separator. Flow cytometry with CD138 antibodies on an Attune NxT was used to check how pure the isolated cells were. TRIzol reagent was used to extract total RNA, which was then quantified with a NanoDrop spectrophotometer. Paired RNA-seq and IR-seq were performed on each patient's CD138-negative bone marrow sample. TCR libraries were built from 400 to 450 ng RNA with the Immunoverse kit, using molecular barcoded adaptors covering alpha/delta and beta/gamma chains. TCR library preparation used the same RNA that was used for transcriptome sequencing. An Illumina HiSeq 4000 with 2 x 150 cycles was used to sequence the TCR libraries. Per the source publication's procedure: MiXCR aligned TCR reads to human V, D, J and C references and assembled the aligned reads into CDR3 clonotypes, with quality filtering and error correction included. The tcR package in R was used for analysis of clonotype counts and gene usage diversity. For inspection of raw mapping reads, RNA-seq reads were mapped by STAR aligner version 2.5.3a onto GRCh37 of the human genome. To test how sequencing depth affects detected clonotypes, IR-seq fastq files were randomly downsampled with Seqtk 1.3. The public sequencing data were trimmed at Q25 with fastp and processed into clonotypes with MiXCR by TCRdb, which kept only in-frame beta chains. Every distinct CDR3 protein forms one entry, paired with its most common genes and DNA. These V and J calls originate from TCRdb's pipeline instead of the authors' own analysis. This sample holds about 130,000 distinct CDR3 sequences; 10% to 15% were observed only once. The top ten hold about 10% of the sample.

The sample comes from a study of read filtering for tumor transcriptome and immune sequencing (TCRdb year 2020). The study in broad terms: The cohort was composed of approximately 17 male and roughly 13 female patients, with a mean age of approximately 72 years and an age range of about 47 to 80. By revised international staging, fewer than ten patients were R-ISS I, around 15 were R-ISS II and 6 or 7 were R-ISS III. After DNase treatment, whole-transcriptome libraries were prepared with the TruSeq RNA Access Library Prep Kit. TCR-region mapped reads per sample ranged from about 4 to 10.27 million with IR-seq versus only about 85 to 1273 with RNA-seq. TCR repertoires obtained by targeted immune repertoire sequencing and by bulk whole-transcriptome sequencing performed on the same bone marrow samples were compared. A main aim was a read-filtering strategy for immune repertoire data, specifically whether clonotypes supported by a single read should be removed.

Beyond this particular receptor, the publication reports: IR-seq captured clonotypes at much higher depth and more reliably than RNA-seq, and smaller IR-seq throughput sufficed to identify most shared clonotypes. The sorted CD138-negative fraction was not purified T cells but a mixed bone marrow immune population. Removing single-read clonotypes increased the correlation between IR-seq and RNA-seq shared clonotype proportions. Single-read clonotypes made up approximately 84% of clonotypes but only roughly 3.5% of total reads in IR-seq, compared with 65% to 75% of clonotypes and 35% to 45% of reads in RNA-seq.

Reading from cysteine to phenylalanine, the CDR3 counts 15 amino acids. The retained sequence is limited to the CDR3, 45 bases, with the frame set at the first base. CDR1 and CDR2, looked up from the germline V gene (reference sequence), are DFQATT and SNEGSKA. Trimming takes 1 base off V and 5 bases off J; junction bases not matched to a gene: 7. The sample was a population of CD138-negative cells sorted from bone marrow. The intended sense of this specimen's cell subset or site label: bone marrow mononuclear cells depleted of CD138+ plasma/myeloma cells by negative magnetic selection. The chain employs TRBV20-1 and TRBJ2-7; 11 central bases correspond to TRBD1. The TCR comes from a donor aged 40 or over with multiple myeloma. The CDR3 loop reads CSARVLGTGGDEQYF. At the DNA level, the sequence is TGCAGTGCTAGAGTTTTGGGGACAGGGGGAGACGAGCAGTACTTC.